This TCR beta chain was documented in a study of CD8 T cells in ankylosing spondylitis (dated 2017 in TCRdb). Concerning the study at large: T cell receptor beta repertoires were profiled in healthy donors and ankylosing spondylitis patients so that disease-linked TCR variants could be found. The full study cohort comprised 25 ankylosing spondylitis patients and some 110 healthy donors. Samples of peripheral blood were taken, and for ankylosing spondylitis patients, synovial fluid was collected as well.

Sequencing used an Illumina HiSeq 2500. Quantitative 5'-RACE with molecular barcodes was used to prepare TCR beta libraries. The study's own analysis went as follows. A new computational method based on a probabilistic model of VDJ rearrangement was used to identify disease-linked TCR variants. Using fastp at Q25 and MiXCR, TCRdb reprocessed the public reads and kept productive beta chains. Each CDR3 protein appears once, grouped with its most common genes and DNA. For this entry, the V and J calls and clone size follow TCRdb and not the study's own pipeline. The sample table shows 36,000 or so distinct CDR3 sequences, and about an eighth are seen once. 25% to 40% of the sample rests with the top ten. In this sample, this clonotype turned up many times. What antigen it recognizes has not been identified. The record has no base qualities; no much larger clone is one base away. Synovial fluid samples were paired with blood samples taken from the same ankylosing spondylitis patients.

V loses 3 bases of germline sequence and J loses 1 base, and the interval between the two ends is 16 bases. From its cysteine to its phenylalanine, the CDR3 spans 17 amino acids. Only the CDR3 region is kept as DNA, spanning 51 bases read in frame from base 1. Via the germline V gene, CDR1 is LGHNA and CDR2 YSLEER. Overall study results and their limits: Some of the motif variants had been reported before in the synovial fluid and blood of reactive arthritis patients, a finding that suggests common disease-initiation mechanisms. The disease-linked clones were reported to be significantly enriched in matched synovial fluid samples from ankylosing spondylitis patients. A CD8+ phenotype was shown by the disease-linked clones, which were found at relatively low frequencies in peripheral blood. A TCR beta motif of several highly homologous amino acid variants appeared characteristic of blood from ankylosing spondylitis patients.

Input material: synovial fluid, either unsorted or a sorted T cell fraction (not recorded which). Rearrangement joined TRBV4-3 to TRBJ2-1; the D gene is perhaps TRBD1, from 5 matching bases. This sequence originates from a male donor with ankylosing spondylitis. The CDR3 protein: CASSQVQGVMSYNEQFF. The bases are TGCGCCAGCAGCCAGGTCCAAGGGGTAATGTCCTACAATGAGCAGTTCTTC.